Detailed here is one TCR beta chain. The junction had 7 bases not matched to a gene; V was cut back by 8 bases and J by 0 bases. Germline lookup yields CDR1 KGHSH and CDR2 LQKENI. This CDR3 has 15 amino acids. This record belongs to a study of blood T cell repertoires in COVID-19. Whole-study context: The origin of the acute and convalescent COVID-19 samples was the United States, Italy and Spain.

The assay was immunoSEQ multiplex PCR, and TCRdb's table has in-frame clones only and misses some. The table shows around 210,000 clones, with almost 85% occurring only once. Seattle participants joined during active infection and were tracked over time. This chain uses TRBV18 with TRBJ2-3; 8 positions agree with TRBD2. The sample consisted of peripheral blood. The TCR was taken from a man between 45 and 60 years old with COVID-19, enrolled during active disease. CDR3 amino acids: CASQTRGASTDTQYF. The CDR3 nucleotides read TGTGCCAGCCAAACGCGGGGGGCAAGCACAGATACGCAGTATTTT.